The T cell receptor beta chain described here comes from a study of T cells after yellow fever vaccination. Overall study context: Low-cell-number fractions underwent preparation using SMART-Seq v4 Ultra Low Input. Whole-study findings and limits: At approximately 96% for CD4 and 70% to 90% for CD8, most primary-vaccination clones showed up again after the booster. Repertoires obtained by FACS sorting could include abundant clonotypes that entered as contaminants from the bulk population.

The TCR cDNA carried a universal primer site and UMIs from 5'RACE template switching. TCRdb called the 5' RACE reads again in MiXCR, with one record for every CDR3 protein. Seen here are around 300,000 distinct CDR3 sequences, over 4% observed once, and the top ten hold around 23%. CDR1 and CDR2 from the germline V gene are ENHRY and SYGVKD. This CDR3 comprises 17 residues. Trimming at V came to 0 bases and at J to 5 bases, leaving 10 bases not matched to a gene. With respect to this clonotype: The antigen remains unidentified.

Source: PBMCs, taken 5 days after the yellow fever booster vaccination. The receptor was isolated from a man aged 18 to 30 who received the YFV17D yellow fever vaccine. The V call is TRBV10-3, the J call TRBJ2-3; 8 bases are shared with TRBD2. The CDR3 loop reads CAISESYGGGPGDTQYF. For the CDR3, the DNA is TGTGCCATCAGTGAGTCCTACGGCGGGGGGCCTGGAGATACGCAGTATTTT.